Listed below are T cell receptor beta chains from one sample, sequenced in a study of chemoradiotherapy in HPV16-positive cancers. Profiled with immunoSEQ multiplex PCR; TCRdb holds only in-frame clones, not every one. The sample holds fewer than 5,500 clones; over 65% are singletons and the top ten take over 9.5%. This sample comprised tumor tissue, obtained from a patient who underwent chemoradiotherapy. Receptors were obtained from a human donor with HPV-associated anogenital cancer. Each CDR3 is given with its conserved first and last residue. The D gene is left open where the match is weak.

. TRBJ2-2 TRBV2 CASSESRGGSELFF
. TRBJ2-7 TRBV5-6 CASSLVGGHEQYF
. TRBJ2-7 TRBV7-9 CASSLTGLAEQYF
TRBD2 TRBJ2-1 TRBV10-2 CASSDPGLVRSYNEQFF
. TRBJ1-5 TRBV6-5 CASSYSSGEDQPQHF
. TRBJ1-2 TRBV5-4 CASSLGPGGPPGYTF
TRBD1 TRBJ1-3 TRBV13 CASSFHPGGAGNTIYF
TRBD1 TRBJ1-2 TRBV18 CASSPDRGFNYGYTF
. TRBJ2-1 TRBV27 CASSLRGVSSYNEQFF
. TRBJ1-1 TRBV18 CASSPPGRANTEAFF
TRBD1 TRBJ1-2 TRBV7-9 CASSSQGAYYGYTF
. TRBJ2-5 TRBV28 CASSMTRAETQYF
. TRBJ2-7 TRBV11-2 CASSLGNSGYEQYF
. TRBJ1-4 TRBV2 CASRRQGEKLFF
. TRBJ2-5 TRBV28 CASSLMRLQHKTQYF
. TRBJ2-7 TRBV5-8 CASSLAGRVGYEQYF
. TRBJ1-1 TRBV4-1 CASSHDLLRDTEAFF
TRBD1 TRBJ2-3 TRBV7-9 CASSLWTGSDTQYF
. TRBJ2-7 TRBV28 CATRGRITYEQYF
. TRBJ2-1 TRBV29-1 CSVEAGLVTEQFF
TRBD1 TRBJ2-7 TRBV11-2 CASSSGTGLYF
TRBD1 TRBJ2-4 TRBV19 CASSMTGDLTGQYF
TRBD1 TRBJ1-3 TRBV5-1 CASSPNRGGNTIYF
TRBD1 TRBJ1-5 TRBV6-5 CASRGTEVSNQPQHF
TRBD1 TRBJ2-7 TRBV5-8 CASRGQGATNEQYF
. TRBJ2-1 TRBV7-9 CASSDDWRGSYNEQFF
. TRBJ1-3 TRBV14 CASSQARAGNTIYF
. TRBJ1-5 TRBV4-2 CASSQLAGGDQPQHF
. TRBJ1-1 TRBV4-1 CASSQVGTVNTEAFF
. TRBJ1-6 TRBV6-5 CATTFSAWNSPLHF
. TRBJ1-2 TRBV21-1 CASSGVADRTLWGYTF
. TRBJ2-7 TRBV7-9 CASSPSGAKDYEQYF
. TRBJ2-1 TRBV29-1 CSVDFRSNEQFF
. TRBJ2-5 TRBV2 CASSVPMRAQYF
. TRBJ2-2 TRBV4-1 CASSQERAGELFF
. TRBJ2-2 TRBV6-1 CASSERGDTGELFF
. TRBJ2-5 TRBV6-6 CASSSSTETQYF
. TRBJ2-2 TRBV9 CASSDRNTNTGELFF
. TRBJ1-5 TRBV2 CASSDWNGNQPQHF
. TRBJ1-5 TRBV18 CASSPTGNQPQHF
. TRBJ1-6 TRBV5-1 CASREGESPLHF
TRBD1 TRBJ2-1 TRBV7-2 CASSVPGQGLYNEQFF